What follows is one T cell receptor beta chain and its context. No cognate antigen has been identified for it. The receptor library was made with the immunoSEQ multiplex PCR assay. The multiplex PCR relied on a mix of 60 forward primers for TCR Vbeta segments and 13 reverse primers for TCR Jbeta segments. Amplification of the CDR3 region of rearranged TCR beta genes was performed with a multiplex PCR assay on genomic DNA. The Illumina HiSeq System was used to sequence the amplified TCR beta libraries as 87-base-pair reads. From the authors' description of their analysis: A later analysis tallied approximately 87 million unique TCR beta chains across the roughly 610 repertoires, and some 12 million of those chains were shared by two or more donors. Raw reads were error-corrected and collapsed into unique sequences with a nearest-neighbor algorithm that merged closely related sequences to remove PCR and sequencing errors. V, D and J gene segments were assigned by aligning CDR3 sequences to IMGT reference sequences. For a sequence to be retained, a match of at least six nucleotides was required to both a V gene segment and a J gene segment. A rearrangement counted as productive if the CDR3 had no stop codons and remained in frame with V and J, and every other rearrangement counted as non-productive. CDR3 was defined by IMGT convention, running from the second conserved V-encoded cysteine to the conserved J-encoded phenylalanine. The earlier analysis of roughly 590 of the donors excluded sequences that lacked an unambiguous match to a single V gene segment. An earlier analysis of several hundred of the donors classified V segments as functional when productive rearrangements were above 56.7% and as segregating when the standard deviation between donors was above 5%. To diagnose cytomegalovirus status from the catalog of TCR beta chain sequences, a statistical classification framework was built. V and J gene assignment, in a later analysis, came from comparing TCR nucleotide sequences with IMGT/GENE-DB human TR gene sequences. A later analysis assigned CDR3 sequences and most-parsimonious VDJ recombination scenarios with the TCRdist pipeline. In a later analysis, every TCR beta chain was defined by the combination of its CDR3 amino acid sequence and its V-gene family, and reads without a unique V-gene family were dropped. To address suspected cross-contamination and a sequencing artifact, a later analysis removed 550 to 750 highly shared, low-generation-probability nucleotide sequences. For each public chain, a later analysis derived a clonal expansion index from normalized ranks of inferred template counts within each repertoire. In a later analysis, generation probabilities were computed with a VDJ recombination model fitted to out-of-frame rearrangements, and the resulting probabilities were checked against IGoR. Hypergeometric tests were used in a later analysis to score TCR-TCR, TCR-HLA and TCR-CMV co-occurrence, with a repertoire-size bias correction applied to the TCR pairs. To estimate false discovery rates, a later analysis permuted the HLA or CMV assignments 20 times. In a later analysis, co-occurring TCRs were grouped using DBSCAN, with TCRdist sequence similarity added in when clustering inside HLA-allele-positive subsets. Repertoires with fewer than 30,000 or more than 120,000 public chains, plus five repertoires with anomalous nucleotide sharing, were excluded from co-occurrence clustering. Drawn from immuneACCESS, this table holds only the in-frame rearrangements with V and J called that TCRdb kept. Clones are partly lost; checked studies trace under half to an unresolved V gene and leave the rest unexplained. That table is the source of V, J and clone size, and D and trimming were worked out from the DNA. The table kept for this sample lists 140,000 or so clones. More than 0.8% of the sample belongs to the ten largest clones.

The CDR3 goes from the cysteine to the phenylalanine over 16 residues. Of all the DNA, just the CDR3 is kept, 48 bases in frame from base 1. Trimming removed 4 bases from V and 4 bases from J; the gene matches leave 4 bases unexplained. Via the germline V gene, CDR1 is LGHNA and CDR2 YNFKEQ. This sample is drawn from a study of cytomegalovirus exposure and HLA in healthy donors (TCRdb year 2017). About the full investigation: According to an earlier analysis of 450 to 650 of the donors, about 179 million T cells yielded 117 million unique TCR beta sequences and approximately 300 Gb of sequence data. Both class I and class II loci were covered by HLA typing, at four-digit resolution. Approximately 330 gigabases of sequencing data and around 80 million unique TCR sequences made up an early release that covered under 750 HLA-typed donors. A later genetic analysis used genome-wide SNP genotypes for about 65% of the roughly 700 donors, treating that subset as a discovery cohort. Because of strong linkage in the cohort, five DR-DQ haplotypes were treated as single units for association and clustering. To predict cytomegalovirus infection status, the study brought together high-throughput TCR immunosequencing, statistical association of individual TCRs with disease status, and machine learning. Using immunosequencing, the study profiled T cell repertoires from 550 to 750 subjects and related those repertoires to cytomegalovirus serostatus. Donor age, sex, ethnicity and CMV serostatus were compiled alongside the repertoire data. The later analysis used no new phenotypic data to find candidate immune exposures, relying instead on TCR beta sequences and their occurrence across donors. Besides the first cohort of around 670 subjects, a separate validation cohort made up of 120 different subjects was used. In a later analysis, previously published TCR beta repertoires from 666 donors were re-analyzed and high-resolution HLA genotyping was added so that TCR occurrence patterns could be studied. Among about 400 genotyped donors of the cohort, an average of around 220,000 unique TCR beta nucleotide sequences was sequenced per donor, of which about 18% were non-productive. Every discovery cohort repertoire had been produced on one sequencing platform. The genetic ancestry cluster associated with self-reported Caucasian donors included over 80% of the roughly 390 genotyped donors. The number of typed donors differed by locus: roughly 629-640 for A, B, C, DRB1 and DQB1; some 500 for DQA1; about 600 for DPA1; and about 470 for DPB1. To decide whether each TCR beta V gene segment behaved as functional or pseudogenic, an earlier analysis of fewer than 750 of the donors relied on high-throughput TCR beta sequencing. The study aimed to test whether cataloging public T cell receptors could reveal signatures of past pathogen exposure.

The cohort was made up of around 720 healthy bone marrow donors. At the time of sampling, every cohort member was nominally healthy, though immune exposures that went unrecorded were likely present. The donor was CMV seronegative and was included in the group of a few hundred seronegative cohort members. A peripheral blood sample was provided by each donor, and peripheral blood mononuclear cells were used for TCR beta sequencing. The Qiagen DNeasy Blood Extraction Kit was used to extract genomic DNA from the blood cell samples. What the research found in general, with its limitations: In the study, 164 TCR beta chains were listed as associated with cytomegalovirus. Three of the identified cytomegalovirus-associated TCR beta chains were confirmed in vitro to be specific for cytomegalovirus antigens. According to a later analysis, parvovirus B19, influenza, CMV and Epstein-Barr virus appeared linked to several top co-occurrence clusters. The presence/absence analyses assumed that sequencing depth was roughly uniform across donors, and that assumption may not be true. Broadly in line with IMGT annotations, most TCR beta V segments showed up in productive rearrangements about 87% or about 30% of the time in an earlier analysis of 450 to 600 of the donors. According to a later analysis, most CMV-associated TCR beta chains appeared to be HLA-restricted, and the HLA associations seemed to be driven largely by CMV exposure. The classifier was reported to diagnose cytomegalovirus status with high specificity and sensitivity in both the original and validation cohorts. The earlier analysis of nearly 600 of the donors excluded around 17 rarely observed V segments, including chromosome 9 orphons, because counts were too low. CMV serostatus was the only immune exposure information available for the cohort. An association between a missense DCLRE1C variant and V-gene and J-gene trimming of TCR beta chains was found in a later genetic analysis and replicated in an independent cohort. According to a later genetic analysis, donors in an Asian-associated ancestry cluster had fewer N-insertions in productive TCRs than the roughly 670-donor mean. It was suggested by the authors that the approach could potentially be generalized to other disease states and immunological phenotypes. Some IMGT-functional V segments, including TRBV6-2 and TRBV6-3, could not be distinguished by the 87-base-pair reads and were therefore excluded. While some public TCRs were present in many individuals, most TCR sequences turned up only very rarely across donors. A further reported finding was that TCR beta sequences accurately predicted the HLA-A and HLA-B alleles for most subjects in the first cohort. Only TCR beta chains were sequenced in this cohort, and the absence of alpha or paired-chain data limited detectable features. Because HLA typing was missing for some donors at each locus, association tests included only the typed subset. In a later analysis, the rate of TCR association differed among HLA loci, with DRB1 alleles having the most associated TCRs and HLA-C alleles having the fewest. Specific HLA alleles were associated with 15,000 to 20,000 TCR beta sequences at a false discovery rate of 0.05 in a later analysis. In a later analysis, HLA-associated TCR beta chains showed more clonal expansion and lower generation probabilities than non-associated chains that were equally common. Correlated functional status among segregating V segments might be attributable to linkage disequilibrium, but an unknown experimental factor could not be ruled out. Assigning TCR associations to individual alleles was difficult when HLA alleles, especially DR and DQ, strongly co-occurred. A cluster of highly shared sequence variants was judged likely to represent a technical artifact of the sequencing pipeline.

Recombination linked TRBV4-2 to TRBJ2-1, with 13 junctional bases fitting TRBD2. This sequence originates from a male donor in good health and CMV-seronegative. Input material: PBMCs. The base sequence is TGTGCCAGCAGCCCCGGACTAGCGGGGGTATACAATGAGCAGTTCTTC. It translates to CASSPGLAGVYNEQFF.